Listed below are T cell receptor beta chains from one sample, sequenced in a study of shared clonotypes between healthy human individuals. Method: immunoSEQ multiplex PCR; TCRdb's copy keeps in-frame clones and lacks some. The sample gives a few million clones, 85% to 95% of which show up once; more than 1.5% is in the top ten. The specimen sequenced was naive CD8+ T cells from PBMCs. The receptors here all came from a man between 18 and 35 years old in good health. Some clones in this sample may be carry-over from other donors' samples. CDR3s include the opening cysteine and the closing phenylalanine or tryptophan. The order of the fields is J gene, V gene, clone size, D gene, CDR3 DNA, CDR3 protein. A D gene is named only where the DNA matches it firmly. The size field is filled for only some rows; it gives once, few, many or a size class.

>TRBJ2-3|TRBV19|.|.
TGTGCCAGTAGTCACAGGGTCGGGAGTGAGGCAGATACGCAGTATTTT
CASSHRVGSEADTQYF
>TRBJ2-1|TRBV28|once|.
TGTGCCTACCAGACAGGGGAGGGCAATGAGCAGTTCTTC
CAYQTGEGNEQFF
>TRBJ2-7|TRBV4-2|.|.
TGTGCCAGCAGCCAAGGGTACGGGAGCACCTACGAGCAGTACTTC
CASSQGYGSTYEQYF
>TRBJ2-7|TRBV5-4|once|.
TGTGCCAGCAGCCCCCCGCGGCTCGGGCGGATCTCCGAGCAGTACTTC
CASSPPRLGRISEQYF
>TRBJ2-1|TRBV15|.|.
TGTGCCACCAGCAGATCCTTGGCCCCGGGACTTACCCCTTACAATGAGCAGTTCTTC
CATSRSLAPGLTPYNEQFF
>TRBJ2-1|TRBV5-1|.|.
TGCGCCAGCAGCTCCCCTGGGAGCTCCTACAATGAGCAGTTCTTC
CASSSPGSSYNEQFF
>TRBJ1-5|TRBV2|.|TRBD1
TGTGCCAGCAGTGGTAGGCGGCAGGGGGTTAGCAATCAGCCCCAGCATTTT
CASSGRRQGVSNQPQHF
>TRBJ2-4|TRBV11-2|.|.
TGTGCCAGCAGCTTAGCCCGGGCCTCCAAAAACATTCAGTACTTC
CASSLARASKNIQYF
>TRBJ2-4|TRBV4-1|.|.
TGCGCCAGCAGCCTCTCCGGACTCCCAAACATTCAGTACTTC
CASSLSGLPNIQYF
>TRBJ1-4|TRBV6-5|once|.
TGTGCCACGGGTTGGTCGACTAATGAAAAACTGTTTTTT
CATGWSTNEKLFF
>TRBJ1-2|TRBV4-1|.|.
TGCGCCAGCAGCCGAGATCAAGGGGGTGCCCCTATAGAAGGCTACACCTTC
CASSRDQGGAPIEGYTF
>TRBJ2-1|TRBV9|.|TRBD2
TGTGCCAGCAGCGTAGACTCCGGGAGGGCTTTAGAGTTCTTC
CASSVDSGRALEFF
>TRBJ2-1|TRBV30|.|.
TGTGCCTGGAGTGTGGGGGGACGGCCGGATGAGCAGTTCTTC
CAWSVGGRPDEQFF
>TRBJ2-7|TRBV15|few|.
TGTGCCACCAGCAGAGGGAACTACGAGCAGTACTTC
CATSRGNYEQYF
>TRBJ2-7|TRBV2|.|.
TGTGCCAGCAGTGCTGCTAGGTCCTACGAGCAGTACTTC
CASSAARSYEQYF
>TRBJ1-2|TRBV4-2|.|.
TGTGCCAGCAGCCAAGATCTTCGGGGACGACGCTATGGCTACACCTTC
CASSQDLRGRRYGYTF
>TRBJ1-2|TRBV7-9|.|TRBD1
TGTGCCAGCAGCGCCACTCAACAGGGGGGATCTGGCTACACCTTC
CASSATQQGGSGYTF
>TRBJ2-7|TRBV5-6|.|TRBD2
TGTGCCAGCAGCCGGGCTGGGGCACTAGCGGTATACGAGCAGTACTTC
CASSRAGALAVYEQYF
>TRBJ2-1|TRBV29-1|.|TRBD2
TGCAGCGTAGAATCACCGGGACTATTACAGTTAGGCCCCTACAATGAGCAGTTCTTC
CSVESPGLLQLGPYNEQFF
>TRBJ1-2|TRBV27|.|.
TGTGCCAGCACGGGCGACATTCGCTATGGCTACACCTTC
CASTGDIRYGYTF
>TRBJ2-7|TRBV27|.|.
TGTGCCAGCAGTTATGGTGAGACCTACGAGCAGTACTTC
CASSYGETYEQYF
>TRBJ2-5|TRBV29-1|.|.
TGCAGCGTTGTCGGGAAGGAGACCCAGTACTTC
CSVVGKETQYF
>TRBJ2-2|TRBV4-1|.|TRBD1
TGCGCCAGCAGCCTCGGACAGGGGGTGGGCGGGGAGCTGTTTTTT
CASSLGQGVGGELFF
>TRBJ2-7|TRBV19|once|.
TGTGCCAGTAGGCAGAGCGGGCGAGGGATCTACGAGCAGTACTTC
CASRQSGRGIYEQYF
>TRBJ2-1|TRBV11-2|.|.
TGTGCCAGCAGCTCCGGACTTGGTTTTGAGCAGTTCTTC
CASSSGLGFEQFF
>TRBJ1-2|TRBV9|.|.
TGTGCCAGCGGGGACGGACGGACGCGGGCTAACTATGGCTACACCTTC
CASGDGRTRANYGYTF
>TRBJ2-2|TRBV6-1|.|.
TGTGCCAGCAGGGTGGGAACCGGGGAGCTGTTTTTT
CASRVGTGELFF
>TRBJ1-2|TRBV29-1|.|.
TGCAGCGTTCTTGGGGGGGAGGTCTATGGCTACACCTTC
CSVLGGEVYGYTF
>TRBJ2-7|TRBV28|once|.
TGTGCCAGCAGTTTAGCGTACGAGCAGTACTTC
CASSLAYEQYF
>TRBJ1-1|TRBV11-2|few|.
TGTGCCAGCAGCTTAGCTGCCACTGAAGCTTTCTTT
CASSLAATEAFF
>TRBJ1-1|TRBV5-6|.|.
TGTGCCAGCAGCTTGGGCAGGAACACTGAAGCTTTCTTT
CASSLGRNTEAFF
>TRBJ1-2|TRBV2|few|.
TGTGCCAGCAGTCAGGCCTATGGCTACACCTTC
CASSQAYGYTF
>TRBJ2-1|TRBV7-8|.|TRBD1
TGTGCCAGCAGCGGAGTCGGACAGGGAACTTACAATGAGCAGTTCTTC
CASSGVGQGTYNEQFF
>TRBJ1-2|TRBV5-4|.|.
TGTGCCAGCAGCGTCGACAACTATGGCTACACCTTC
CASSVDNYGYTF
>TRBJ2-7|TRBV7-2|.|.
TGTGCCAGCAGCCCCTATGGACAGCCCTACGAGCAGTACTTC
CASSPYGQPYEQYF
>TRBJ2-5|TRBV11-2|.|TRBD2
TGTGCCAGCAGCTTAAGACTAGCGGGAGGGACGTACCAAGAGACCCAGTACTTC
CASSLRLAGGTYQETQYF
>TRBJ2-7|TRBV5-1|once|.
TGCGCCAGCAGAATAACCCCGAAGTCCTACGAGCAGTACTTC
CASRITPKSYEQYF
>TRBJ2-1|TRBV4-2|once|.
TGTGCCAGCAGCCATCGCGGGACAGCTAATGAGCAGTTCTTC
CASSHRGTANEQFF
>TRBJ2-1|TRBV7-9|.|TRBD1
TGTGCCAGCAGCACCCCGGGACAGGGGTTCCCCCCTGAGCAGTTCTTC
CASSTPGQGFPPEQFF
>TRBJ1-1|TRBV5-1|.|.
TGCGCCAGCAGCTTGGCCGCAGGGAACACTGAAGCTTTCTTT
CASSLAAGNTEAFF
>TRBJ2-3|TRBV28|.|.
TGTGCCAGCAGTCTTGCGTGGACAGCAACAGAAGATACGCAGTATTTT
CASSLAWTATEDTQYF
>TRBJ2-5|TRBV29-1|.|.
TGCAGTCATTTACAGGGGGGGGAGACCCAGTACTTC
CSHLQGGETQYF
>TRBJ1-1|TRBV5-6|.|TRBD1
TGTGCCAGCACCTCCGGGACAGTGAACACTGAAGCTTTCTTT
CASTSGTVNTEAFF